This T cell receptor beta chain was identified during a study of cytomegalovirus exposure and HLA in healthy donors. Overall study results and limits: A later analysis reported that several of the most significant clusters appeared to be linked to common viral pathogens, among them Epstein-Barr virus. Later work found most CMV-associated TCR beta chains apparently HLA-restricted. Later analysis identified 16,000 or so TCR beta sequences associated with HLA alleles, using a false discovery rate threshold of 0.05. High specificity and sensitivity for cytomegalovirus status were reported for the classifier.

Researchers ran the PCR with 60 Vbeta and 13 Jbeta primers. TCRdb keeps only in-frame clones here, not all; method: immunoSEQ multiplex PCR. The sample has some 120,000 clones, roughly three quarters seen once. The germline gives CDR1 KGHSH, CDR2 LQKENI. This CDR3 is built from 17 residues. V trimming: 0 bases; J trimming: 5 bases; junction bases outside the gene matches: 6. On this clone: What it binds is not known.

The receptor was isolated from a man younger than 35 in good health and CMV-seronegative. The chain uses TRBV18 and TRBJ2-2; 10 nucleotides match TRBD2. Sequenced material: PBMCs. The CDR3, as DNA: TGTGCCAGCTCACCACCAGGTGCGACTAGCGGGACCGGGGAGCTGTTTTTT. Translated, it gives CASSPPGATSGTGELFF.